The sequence of this T cell receptor beta chain was determined in a study of cytomegalovirus exposure and HLA in healthy donors (TCRdb year 2017). The study in broad terms: An earlier analysis of 587 of the donors reported 250 to 350 Gb of sequence data and 95 million to 140 million unique TCR beta sequences obtained from around 190 million T cells. An early release covering over 500 HLA-typed donors comprised roughly 300 gigabases of sequencing data and some 79 million unique TCR sequences. A later genetic analysis used genome-wide SNP genotypes for about 65% of the roughly 670 donors, treating that subset as a discovery cohort. Among the roughly 390 genotyped donors, under 90% belonged to the genetic ancestry cluster associated with self-reported Caucasian donors. To study patterns of TCR occurrence, a later analysis re-analyzed previously published TCR beta repertoires from 666 donors and added high-resolution HLA genotyping. Several DR-DQ haplotypes were treated as single units for association and clustering because of strong linkage in the cohort. To decide whether each TCR beta V gene segment behaved as functional or pseudogenic, an earlier analysis of approximately 620 of the donors relied on high-throughput TCR beta sequencing. Rather than using new phenotypic data, the later analysis identified candidate immune exposures from TCR beta sequences and from how often those sequences occurred across donors. Alongside the repertoire data, information on donor age, sex, ethnicity and CMV serostatus was compiled. Across about 370 genotyped donors of the cohort, an average of about 240,000 unique TCR beta nucleotide sequences per donor were sequenced, and roughly a sixth of those sequences were non-productive. The study aimed to test whether signatures of past pathogen exposure could be identified by cataloging public T cell receptors. Typing coverage varied by locus: roughly 629-640 donors for A, B, C, DRB1 and DQB1; roughly 500 for DQA1; approximately 610 for DPA1; around 450 for DPB1. HLA typing included class I and class II loci at four-digit resolution. All discovery cohort repertoires had been generated on a single sequencing platform. Along with the 666-subject first cohort, a separate validation cohort of 120 different subjects was used. The T cell repertoires of 666 subjects were profiled by immunosequencing and related to cytomegalovirus serostatus. The study combined high-throughput TCR immunosequencing, statistical association of individual TCRs with disease status, and machine learning to predict cytomegalovirus infection status.

The library was made by the immunoSEQ multiplex PCR assay. The multiplex PCR relied on a mix of 60 forward primers for TCR Vbeta segments and 13 reverse primers for TCR Jbeta segments. Amplification of the CDR3 region of rearranged TCR beta genes was performed with a multiplex PCR assay on genomic DNA. The Illumina HiSeq System was used to sequence the amplified TCR beta libraries as 87-base-pair reads. The original pipeline was this. Across the roughly 670 repertoires, a later analysis counted tens of millions of unique TCR beta chains, 8.5 million to 12 million of which were shared by at least two donors. Raw reads were error-corrected and collapsed into unique sequences with a nearest-neighbor algorithm that merged closely related sequences to remove PCR and sequencing errors. To assign V, D and J gene segments, CDR3 sequences were aligned to IMGT reference sequences. For a sequence to be retained, a match of at least six nucleotides was required to both a V gene segment and a J gene segment. A rearrangement counted as productive if the CDR3 had no stop codons and remained in frame with V and J, and every other rearrangement counted as non-productive. CDR3 was defined according to IMGT convention as the region running from the second conserved V-encoded cysteine to the conserved J-encoded phenylalanine. The earlier analysis of about 610 of the donors excluded any sequence lacking an unambiguous match to a single V gene segment. An earlier analysis of some 500 of the donors classified V segments as functional when productive rearrangements were above 56.7% and as segregating when the standard deviation between donors was above 5%. To diagnose cytomegalovirus status from the catalog of TCR beta chain sequences, a statistical classification framework was built. A later analysis assigned V and J genes by comparing TCR nucleotide sequences with IMGT/GENE-DB human TR gene sequences. The TCRdist pipeline was used in a later analysis to assign CDR3 sequences and most-parsimonious VDJ recombination scenarios. A later analysis defined each TCR beta chain by its CDR3 amino acid sequence plus V-gene family, and excluded reads lacking a unique V-gene family. To address suspected cross-contamination and a sequencing artifact, a later analysis removed several hundred highly shared, low-generation-probability nucleotide sequences. In a later analysis, a clonal expansion index was calculated for each public chain from normalized within-repertoire ranks of inferred template counts. A later analysis computed generation probabilities with a VDJ recombination model fitted to out-of-frame rearrangements, and checked the results against IGoR. In a later analysis, hypergeometric tests were used to score TCR-TCR, TCR-HLA and TCR-CMV co-occurrence, with a repertoire-size bias correction applied to TCR pairs. To estimate false discovery rates, a later analysis permuted the HLA or CMV assignments 20 times. A later analysis grouped co-occurring TCRs with DBSCAN, adding TCRdist sequence similarity when clustering within HLA-allele-positive subsets. Repertoires with fewer than 30,000 or more than 120,000 public chains were left out of co-occurrence clustering, as were a handful of repertoires with anomalous nucleotide sharing. TCRdb stores this immuneACCESS table with in-frame sequences only. Part of the clones is absent; in the studies checked, under half of the shortfall reflects unresolved V genes, and no reason is known for the rest. That table furnishes V, J and clone size, whereas the DNA furnished D and trimming. In all, the sample holds 150,000 to 200,000 clones, and about 90% of those were seen once. The top ten hold 0.2% to 0.3% of the sample.

In total, 600 or so healthy bone marrow donors made up the cohort. At the time of sampling, every cohort member was nominally healthy, though immune exposures that went unrecorded were likely present. The donor tested CMV seronegative and was one of the 352 seronegative cohort members. Every donor gave a peripheral blood sample, and the peripheral blood mononuclear cells from that sample were used for TCR beta sequencing. Genomic DNA extraction from the blood cell samples was performed with the Qiagen DNeasy Blood Extraction Kit. Overall results and qualifications from the work: The cohort was sequenced for TCR beta chains only, and without alpha or paired-chain data the features that could be detected were limited. CMV serostatus was the only immune exposure information available for the cohort. A further reported finding was that TCR beta sequences accurately predicted the HLA-A and HLA-B alleles for most subjects in the first cohort. According to the authors, the approach could potentially be generalized to other disease states and immunological phenotypes. When HLA alleles, especially DR and DQ, strongly co-occurred, TCR associations were difficult to assign to individual alleles. Because HLA typing was missing for some donors at each locus, association tests included only the typed subset. Specific HLA alleles were associated with 15,000 to 20,000 TCR beta sequences at a false discovery rate of 0.05 in a later analysis. V-gene and J-gene trimming of TCR beta chains was associated with a missense DCLRE1C variant in a later genetic analysis, and the association was replicated in an independent cohort. The presence/absence analyses assumed that sequencing depth was roughly uniform across donors, and that assumption may not be true. Most TCR sequences were observed very rarely across donors, whereas some public TCRs were present in many individuals. An earlier analysis of approximately 590 of the donors showed that most TCR beta V segments appeared in productive rearrangements either about 87% or about 30% of the time, which broadly matched IMGT annotations. Linkage disequilibrium might explain the correlated functional status among segregating V segments, but an unknown experimental factor could not be ruled out. In vitro tests confirmed that a few of the cytomegalovirus-associated TCR beta chains recognize cytomegalovirus antigens. Most CMV-associated TCR beta chains appeared to be HLA-restricted in a later analysis, and the HLA associations seemed to be driven largely by CMV exposure. In a later analysis, HLA-associated TCR beta chains showed more clonal expansion and lower generation probabilities than non-associated chains that were equally common. Some IMGT-functional V segments, including TRBV6-2 and TRBV6-3, could not be distinguished by the 87-base-pair reads and were therefore excluded. A later genetic analysis reported fewer N-insertions in productive TCRs among donors in an Asian-associated ancestry cluster than the 666-donor mean. The study gave a list of about 170 TCR beta chains associated with cytomegalovirus. A later analysis reported that several top co-occurrence clusters appeared linked to parvovirus B19, influenza, CMV and Epstein-Barr virus. A group of highly shared sequence variants was considered likely to be a technical artifact of the sequencing pipeline. Because counts were too low, seventeen rarely observed V segments, including chromosome 9 orphons, were excluded from the earlier analysis of 587 of the donors. In both the original and validation cohorts, the classifier was reported to diagnose cytomegalovirus status with high specificity and sensitivity. In a later analysis, the rate of TCR association differed among HLA loci, with DRB1 alleles having the most associated TCRs and HLA-C alleles having the fewest.

A word on this clone: The antigen it binds to is not known. Within one base of it there is no much larger clone, and no base qualities were kept.

Trimming removed 6 bases from V and 0 bases from J, leaving 12 bases between the germline ends. Taken from the germline V gene (reference sequence), the CDR1 and CDR2 loops are LNHDA and SQIVND. Taken from cysteine to phenylalanine, the CDR3 has 15 residues. Only CDR3 DNA remains: 45 bases, in frame from the first base. In this chain, TRBV19 is recombined with TRBJ1-3; D gene: possibly TRBD1, on 6 matching bases. The sample consisted of PBMCs. The source of this sequence is a girl under two years old in good health and CMV-seronegative. The CDR3 loop reads CASSLGQSSGNTIYF. The DNA sequence is TGTGCCAGTAGCCTCGGACAGAGCTCTGGAAACACCATATATTTT.